These 16 T cell receptor beta chains came from one sample sequenced in a study of T-cell memory formation after mild COVID-19. In TCRdb, the 5' RACE reads were re-called with MiXCR into one record per CDR3 protein. The sample has 350,000 to 450,000 distinct CDR3 sequences; roughly 20% are singletons. The specimen sequenced was PBMCs or a T cell subset sorted from them (not recorded which). The receptors stem from an adult woman who had mild COVID-19 (a few samples of this study predate the infection). Cell type and time point are not known.

This clonotype has just a few counts. The chain recombines TRBV10-3 with TRBJ1-2; D is possibly TRBD1 (5 bases). V was cut by 2 bases and J by 3 bases, with 13 bases left in between. The germline CDR1 and CDR2 sequences are ENHRY and SYGVKD. The CDR3 has 15 residues. The CDR3 region is CAISEAQGGYYGYTF. CDR3 in DNA: TGTGCCATCAGTGAGGCCCAGGGAGGGTACTATGGCTACACCTTC.

This clonotype was seen repeatedly, ten times or more. The chain links TRBV11-2 to TRBJ2-7; D unclear. CDR3 length: 11 amino acids. Germline CDR1 is SGHAT and CDR2 is FQNNGV. Trimming shortened V by 1 base and J by 10 bases, and 8 bases separated the two germline ends. Here the CDR3 reads CASSLGTTQYF. The DNA of the CDR3 is TGTGCCAGCAGCTTAGGAACCACTCAGTACTTC.

This clonotype turned up a few times. V gene TRBV2 combines with J gene TRBJ2-5, with a tentative D call TRBD1 (5 bases). V lost 6 bases and J lost 7, with 21 bases in between. The germline V gene encodes CDR1 SNHLY and CDR2 FYNNEI. The CDR3 totals 15 residues. CDR3 nucleotide sequence: TGTGCCAGCAGCCTTTCCTCAAGGGGCGAGGTGACCCAGTACTTC. Protein product: CASSLSSRGEVTQYF.

The CDR3 nucleotides read TGCAGTGCTAGTCTAGGGGGGCTCTCTGTCGGCTACACCTTC. Protein product: CSASLGGLSVGYTF. This rearrangement joins TRBV20-1 to TRBJ1-2, with D maybe TRBD1 (6 bases). Germline V gene lookup returns CDR1 DFQATT and CDR2 SNEGSKA (reference sequence). Trimming stripped 3 bases from V and 8 bases from J, with 19 bases between. CDR3 length equals 14 residues.

The rearrangement links TRBV11-2 to TRBJ2-3; no clear D. The length of the CDR3 is 14 residues. V shed 2 bases and J shed 2 bases, with 8 bases lying between them. The germline V gene has CDR1 SGHAT and CDR2 FQNNGV. The CDR3 reads CASSLYPNTDTQYF. DNA for the CDR3: TGTGCCAGCAGCTTATACCCGAACACAGATACGCAGTATTTT. The whole variable domain, remainder taken from reference TRBV11-2 and TRBJ2-3, is EAGVAQSPRYKIIEKRQSVAFWCNPISGHATLYWYQQILGQGPKLLIQFQNNGVVDDSQLPKDRFSAERLKGVDSTLKIQPAKLEDSAVYLCASSLYPNTDTQYFGPGTRLTVL.

The V and J genes are TRBV7-2 and TRBJ1-2; TRBD1 agrees at 9 bases. The J segment lost 6 bases and the V segment lost 6 bases, leaving 8 bases of the junction unmatched. This CDR3 has 14 amino acids. Germline CDR1 and CDR2: SGHTA and FQGNSA. The CDR3, as DNA: TGTGCCAGCAGTCACGGACAGGGGTCGAATGGCTACACCTTC. As protein: CASSHGQGSNGYTF.

In nucleotides, the CDR3 is TGCAGCGTTGAAGATCGTTTGGGACAGGGACAGTACTTC. Protein: CSVEDRLGQGQYF. The chain links TRBV29-1 to TRBJ2-7; TRBD1 agrees at 9 bases. Germline assignment: CDR1 SQVTM and CDR2 ANQGSEA. J was trimmed by 10 bases and V by 0 bases; bases with no gene match: 7. The CDR3 contains 13 residues.

This clonotype was seen a single time. This chain connects TRBV9 to TRBJ2-2; D is possibly TRBD2 (5 bases). The V and J ends lost 3 bases and 6 bases respectively, with 9 bases between them. Germline CDR1 is SGDLS and CDR2 is YYNGEE. The CDR3 contains 13 residues. The CDR3 protein is CASSDTRSGELFF. The DNA for the CDR3 is TGTGCCAGCAGCGACACTAGATCCGGGGAGCTGTTTTTT.

This chain connects TRBV12-3 or TRBV12-4 to TRBJ1-5; no clear D gene. V was shortened by 0 bases and J by 1 base, with 7 bases between the two germline ends. CDR3 length equals 15 residues. The CDR3 protein is CASSLALGSNQPQHF. DNA for the CDR3: TGTGCCAGCAGTTTAGCGCTCGGAAGCAATCAGCCCCAGCATTTT.

The chain links TRBV9 to TRBJ2-2, with 7 bases identical to TRBD2. Germline-derived CDR1 and CDR2 are SGDLS and YYNGEE. The CDR3 has 16 residues. V was clipped by 3 bases and J by 3 bases; unmatched bases: 8. The CDR3 region has the DNA TGTGCCAGCAGCGCCGAGGGAGGGGCCGACACCGGGGAGCTGTTTTTT. It specifies CASSAEGGADTGELFF.

In its sample, this clonotype was seen a few times. The chain is built from TRBV6-5 and TRBJ2-1; D may correspond to TRBD1 or TRBD2 (5 bases each). From germline, CDR1 is MNHEY and CDR2 SVGAGI. Trimming removed 8 bases from V and 6 bases from J, with 11 bases in between. This CDR3 comprises 12 residues. The CDR3 bases are TGTGCCAGCGGCCTAGGGACCAATGAGCAGTTCTTC. It is translated as CASGLGTNEQFF.

This clonotype appeared a few times. J is TRBJ2-7 and V is TRBV25-1; D is perhaps TRBD2 (6 bases). The length of the CDR3 is 13 residues. CDR1 is MGHDK, CDR2 SYGVNS, per germline. The V and J ends lost 5 bases and 6 bases respectively, with 14 bases between them. The CDR3 bases are TGTGCCAGCAGTACCCTAGCGTCCGCCGAGCAGTACTTC. This translates into CASSTLASAEQYF.

V gene TRBV12-3 or TRBV12-4 combines with J gene TRBJ2-5; D is uncertain. The ends were cut back, 1 base at V and 5 bases at J, with 5 bases in the middle. This CDR3 has 12 amino acids. CDR3: CASSLVFETQYF. In nucleotides, the CDR3 is TGTGCCAGCAGTTTAGTTTTTGAGACCCAGTACTTC.

This clonotype showed up many times. This chain links TRBV4-2 with TRBJ1-5; 7 bases line up with TRBD1. This CDR3 is built from 16 residues. Losses at the gene ends were 6 bases for V and 3 bases for J; bases not matched to a gene: 11. Germline-derived CDR1 and CDR2 are LGHNA and YNFKEQ. In nucleotides, the CDR3 is TGTGCCAGCAGGAAAGAGGGGGCAGGGGACAATCAGCCCCAGCATTTT. Its translation: CASRKEGAGDNQPQHF.

The chain recombines TRBV3-1 with TRBJ2-7; D is unclear. The germline gives CDR1 LGHDT, CDR2 YNNKEL (reference sequence). The V and J ends lost 6 bases and 3 bases respectively, with 12 bases between them. The CDR3 extends over 13 amino acids. The CDR3 here is CASSRGRFYEQYF. The CDR3 nucleotides are TGTGCCAGCAGTCGCGGACGGTTCTACGAGCAGTACTTC.

This rearrangement joins TRBV15 to TRBJ1-6; perhaps TRBD1 as D (5 bases). The germline gives CDR1 LNHNV, CDR2 YYDKDF (reference sequence). There are 14 residues in the CDR3. Trimming pared 0 bases from V and 12 bases from J, leaving 12 bases between. The CDR3 reads CATSRDRAGGPLHF. The CDR3 bases are TGTGCCACCAGCAGAGATCGGGCCGGGGGACCCCTCCACTTT.